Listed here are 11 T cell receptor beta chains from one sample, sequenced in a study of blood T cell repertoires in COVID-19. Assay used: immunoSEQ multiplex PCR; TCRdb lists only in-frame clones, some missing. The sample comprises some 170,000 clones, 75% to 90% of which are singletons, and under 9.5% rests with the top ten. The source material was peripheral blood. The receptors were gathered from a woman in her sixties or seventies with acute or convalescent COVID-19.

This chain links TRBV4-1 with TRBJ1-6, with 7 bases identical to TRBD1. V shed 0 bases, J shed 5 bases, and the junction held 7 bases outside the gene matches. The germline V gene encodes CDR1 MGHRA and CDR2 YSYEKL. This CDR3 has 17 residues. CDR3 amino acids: CASSQDPGQTNNSPLHF. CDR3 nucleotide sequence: TGCGCCAGCAGCCAAGATCCGGGACAGACAAATAATTCACCCCTCCACTTT.

The CDR3 loop reads CATSRDRTTYNEQFF. Here the CDR3 DNA reads TGTGCCACCAGCAGGGACAGAACCACCTACAATGAGCAGTTCTTC. V and J are TRBV15 and TRBJ2-1; D is perhaps TRBD1 (6 bases). Germline-derived CDR1 and CDR2 are LNHNV and YYDKDF (reference sequence). CDR3 length: 15 residues. Trimming stripped 3 bases from V and 2 bases from J, with 11 bases between.

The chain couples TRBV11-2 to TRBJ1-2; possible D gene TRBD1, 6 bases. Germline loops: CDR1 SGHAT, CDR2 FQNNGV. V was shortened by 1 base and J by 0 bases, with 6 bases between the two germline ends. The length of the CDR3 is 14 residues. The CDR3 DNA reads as TGTGCCAGCAGCTTAGCAGGGGCTAACTATGGCTACACCTTC. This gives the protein CASSLAGANYGYTF. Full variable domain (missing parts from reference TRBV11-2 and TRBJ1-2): EAGVAQSPRYKIIEKRQSVAFWCNPISGHATLYWYQQILGQGPKLLIQFQNNGVVDDSQLPKDRFSAERLKGVDSTLKIQPAKLEDSAVYLCASSLAGANYGYTFGSGTRLTVV.

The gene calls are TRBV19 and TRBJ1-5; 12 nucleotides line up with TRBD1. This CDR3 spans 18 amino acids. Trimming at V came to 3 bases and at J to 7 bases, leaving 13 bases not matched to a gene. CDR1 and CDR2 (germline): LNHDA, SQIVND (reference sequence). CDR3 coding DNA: TGTGCCAGTAGTATGAAGGGACAGGGGGCGCGAAGAGGCCAGCCCCAGCATTTT. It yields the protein CASSMKGQGARRGQPQHF.

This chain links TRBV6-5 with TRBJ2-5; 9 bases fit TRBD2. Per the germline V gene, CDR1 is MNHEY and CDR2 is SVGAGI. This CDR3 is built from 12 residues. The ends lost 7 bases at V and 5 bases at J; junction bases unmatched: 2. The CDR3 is CASIGLAETQYF. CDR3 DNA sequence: TGTGCCAGCATAGGACTAGCGGAGACCCAGTACTTC.

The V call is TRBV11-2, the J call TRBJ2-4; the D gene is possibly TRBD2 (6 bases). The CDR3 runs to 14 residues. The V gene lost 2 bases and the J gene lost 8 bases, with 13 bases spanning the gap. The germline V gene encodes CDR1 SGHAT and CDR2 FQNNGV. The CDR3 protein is CASSLSNSGHIQYF. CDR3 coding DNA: TGTGCCAGCAGCTTATCCAATAGCGGACACATTCAGTACTTC.

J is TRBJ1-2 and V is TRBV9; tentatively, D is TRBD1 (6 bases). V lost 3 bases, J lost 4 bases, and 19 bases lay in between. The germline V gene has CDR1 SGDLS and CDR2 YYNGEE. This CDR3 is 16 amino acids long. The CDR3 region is CASSAASRGAGYGYTF. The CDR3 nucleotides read TGTGCCAGCAGCGCTGCTTCCAGGGGTGCCGGCTATGGCTACACCTTC.

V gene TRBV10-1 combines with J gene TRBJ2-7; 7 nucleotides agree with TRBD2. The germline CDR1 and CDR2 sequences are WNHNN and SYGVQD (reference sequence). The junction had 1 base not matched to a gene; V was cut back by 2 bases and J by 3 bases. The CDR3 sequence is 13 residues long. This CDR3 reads CASSEGGSYEQYF. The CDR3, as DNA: TGCGCCAGCAGTGAGGGCGGGAGCTACGAGCAGTACTTC.

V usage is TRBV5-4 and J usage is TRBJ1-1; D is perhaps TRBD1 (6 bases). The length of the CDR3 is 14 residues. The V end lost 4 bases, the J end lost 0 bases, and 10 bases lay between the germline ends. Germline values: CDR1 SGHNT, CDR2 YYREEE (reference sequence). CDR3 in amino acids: CASSAGTMNTEAFF. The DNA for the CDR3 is TGTGCCAGCAGCGCAGGGACAATGAACACTGAAGCTTTCTTT.

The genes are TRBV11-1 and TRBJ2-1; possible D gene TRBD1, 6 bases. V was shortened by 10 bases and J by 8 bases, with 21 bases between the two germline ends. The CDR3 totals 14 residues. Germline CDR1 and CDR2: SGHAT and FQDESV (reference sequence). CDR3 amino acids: CATSDRTPSDEQFF. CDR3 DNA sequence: TGTGCCACCTCCGACAGGACGCCTTCGGATGAGCAGTTCTTC.

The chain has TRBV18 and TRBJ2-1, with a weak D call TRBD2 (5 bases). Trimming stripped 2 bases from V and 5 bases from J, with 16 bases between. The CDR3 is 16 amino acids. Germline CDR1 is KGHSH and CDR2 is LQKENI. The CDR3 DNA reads TGTGCCAGCTCACCAACCGGGGTCACGACCCACAATGAGCAGTTCTTC. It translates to CASSPTGVTTHNEQFF.